This T cell receptor (beta chain) stems from a study of blood T cell repertoires in COVID-19. Background on the study: Specimens from acute and convalescent COVID-19 originated in the United States, Italy and Spain. PBMCs, B-cell-depleted T cells, or T cells provided the cDNA or gDNA that made up the material.

In the original workflow: Reference gene primer amplification gave nucleated cell count estimates. Sequencing used immunoSEQ multiplex PCR; TCRdb keeps in-frame clones, though not all of them. The V and J calls and clone size come from that table; D and trimming were worked out from the DNA. The table shows around 130,000 clones, with more than 85% occurring only once. The sequencing sample was made of peripheral blood. The clonotype originates from a man aged 50 to 60 with active or convalescent COVID-19.

For the CDR3, the DNA is TGTGCCAGCAGCGCAAACGACAGGGTGGATACGCAGTATTTT. It translates to CASSANDRVDTQYF. The V gene is TRBV9, the J gene TRBJ2-3, with 7 bases fitting TRBD1. The germline V gene encodes CDR1 SGDLS and CDR2 YYNGEE. V shed 3 bases, J shed 6 bases, and the junction held 7 bases outside the gene matches. This CDR3 has 14 residues.